This T cell receptor (beta chain) was identified in a study of T cell responses to AZD1222 COVID-19 vaccine (dated by TCRdb to about 2021). In the study overall: AZD1222 recipients whose second dose came at about 4 weeks and those whose second dose came at about 12 weeks were combined into one group, since spike-specific TCR depth and breadth did not differ between the two schedules. TCR sequencing covered 233 trial participants: 207 given two doses of AZD1222 and 26 given two doses of MenACWY control vaccine. Trial participants were enrolled by age into 18-55, 56-69 and 70-plus year subgroups, with 148, 28 and 57 TCR-sequenced participants respectively.

What the time point label conveys for this sample: baseline before first vaccination. Vaccinee samples were obtained from the UK trials COV001 and COV002, which included a single-blind randomized controlled phase 2/3 trial of AZD1222 (ChAdOx1 nCoV-19) in healthy adults. Trial participant PBMC samples were collected at day 0 and day 28 after the second dose for TCRbeta chain sequencing. The CDR3 regions of human TCRbeta chains were analyzed by immunosequencing. The published analysis was carried out like this. TCRs in the repertoires were compared against a reference library of SARS-CoV-2-specific TCRs that had been generated with the MIRA antigen-specificity platform. Breadth was defined as the fraction of unique TCRs that were SARS-CoV-2-associated. Depth was defined as the fraction of total T cells that were SARS-CoV-2-associated. Using the MIRA data, each spike-specific TCR was mapped to the spike region that the TCR reacts to and placed in a CD4 or CD8 class. Log10-transformed breadth and depth values were compared by one-way ANOVA with Sidak's multiple comparisons tests. TCRdb stores this immuneACCESS table with in-frame sequences only. Part of the clones is absent; in the studies checked, under half of the shortfall reflects unresolved V genes, and no reason is known for the rest. V and J calls and clone size are those listed in that table; D and trimming were worked out from the DNA. This sample gives about 140,000 clones in total; under 95% of them show up just once. Just over 3% of the sample comes from the top ten.

Per the germline V gene, KGHSH is the CDR1 and LQKENI is the CDR2. The junction carries 2 bases between V and J, which are trimmed by 3 bases and 3 bases respectively. The CDR3 contains 11 residues, cysteine and phenylalanine counted. Just the 33-base CDR3 DNA is kept, in frame starting at base 1. General study outcomes and caveats: Vaccine-associated CD4 TCRs spanned the whole spike protein, with dominant responses in regions 160-218 and 743-854. Conclusions about previously exposed vaccinees were limited because only 6 or 7 AZD1222 recipients were SARS-CoV-2 seropositive at baseline. After two AZD1222 doses, both the breadth and the depth of spike-specific TCRs were significantly higher than at day 0 and than in MenACWY recipients. No day 14 peak-response samples were available, so repertoires were characterized only after the peak T cell response. Epitopes outside the regions mutated in the B.1.351 and B.1.1.7 variants were reportedly recognized by nearly half of the unique spike-specific TCRs. Participants were mostly white British and included more females than males, and it was suggested by the authors that clonal diversity may have been underestimated. The 56-69-year group was small, and its depth increase did not reach significance, likely because of low power.

As for this clone: Which antigen it targets is not known. No base qualities exist here, and no much larger clone lies one base off it. Distinct nucleotide sequences in the sample also encode this CDR3.

The starting material was peripheral blood, obtained on day 0 of AZD1222 vaccination. Recombination connected TRBV18 to TRBJ1-1; no confident D gene assignment can be made. This receptor was taken from an adult in good health. CDR3 reads: CASSPDTEAFF. The nucleotide sequence reads TGTGCCAGCTCACCCGACACTGAAGCTTTCTTT.